The rows below give T cell receptor beta chains drawn from one sample of a study of blood T cell repertoires in COVID-19. Profiling relied on immunoSEQ multiplex PCR, and the TCRdb table lists in-frame clones only, not all of them. The profile shows 95,000 to 150,000 clones, over 80% of them singletons. The material sequenced was PBMCs or T cells enriched from blood (not recorded which). The receptor set was obtained from a woman aged 25 to 39 who had recovered from COVID-19. Both conserved end residues are part of each CDR3. Each record gives: V gene, clone size, J gene, D gene, CDR3 protein, CDR3 DNA. The D gene is left open where the match is weak. Expanded clones get a size class; other rows say once, few or many, or leave the size out.

>TRBV7-9|NA|TRBJ1-2|NA
CASSDSFFNYGYTF
TGTGCCAGCAGTGACAGTTTTTTTAACTATGGCTACACCTTC
>TRBV5-1|NA|TRBJ1-3|NA
CASSLGGWGNTIYF
TGCGCCAGCAGCTTGGGCGGATGGGGAAACACCATATATTTT
>TRBV28|few|TRBJ1-2|NA
CASTQGGNRAYGYTF
TGTGCCAGTACACAGGGCGGTAATCGCGCCTATGGCTACACCTTC
>TRBV6-2/TRBV6-3|NA|TRBJ2-7|NA
CASSFDTSYEQYF
TGTGCCAGCAGTTTCGACACCTCCTACGAGCAGTACTTC
>TRBV7-2|NA|TRBJ1-2|NA
CASSLFLQGNYGYTF
TGTGCCAGCAGCTTATTCCTCCAGGGGAACTATGGCTACACCTTC
>TRBV29-1|NA|TRBJ1-2|TRBD1
CSVGTGPYGYTF
TGCAGCGTGGGGACAGGACCCTATGGCTACACCTTC
>TRBV5-5|NA|TRBJ1-5|TRBD1
CASSLSAGGQPQHF
TGTGCCAGCAGCTTGTCGGCAGGGGGGCAGCCCCAGCATTTT
>TRBV28|NA|TRBJ2-5|TRBD1
CASSLAPGQGRVTQYF
TGTGCCAGCAGTTTGGCACCGGGACAGGGGAGGGTGACCCAGTACTTC
>TRBV30|NA|TRBJ1-5|TRBD1
CAWSRLGQSNQPQHF
TGTGCCTGGAGTCGCCTGGGACAGTCTAATCAGCCCCAGCATTTT
>TRBV18|NA|TRBJ1-1|NA
CASSPPNGKNTEAFF
TGTGCCAGCTCACCACCGAACGGGAAGAACACTGAAGCTTTCTTT
>TRBV12-3/TRBV12-4|NA|TRBJ2-1|TRBD1
CASSRQGNEQFF
TGTGCCAGCAGCCGACAGGGCAATGAGCAGTTCTTC
>TRBV4-1|NA|TRBJ2-7|TRBD1
CASSTGQGSYEQYF
TGCGCCAGCAGTACCGGACAGGGATCCTACGAGCAGTACTTC
>TRBV6-2/TRBV6-3|NA|TRBJ2-5|TRBD2
CASSSTSGRARVGYF
TGTGCCAGCAGTTCCACTAGCGGGAGGGCCCGGGTTGGGTACTTC
>TRBV19|NA|TRBJ2-7|NA
CASSSSRDFAGEQYF
TGTGCCAGTAGTTCATCTCGGGATTTTGCGGGCGAGCAGTACTTC
>TRBV2|NA|TRBJ1-5|NA
CASSTSFGLSNQPQHF
TGTGCCAGCTCCACCTCCTTTGGACTTAGCAATCAGCCCCAGCATTTT
>TRBV28|few|TRBJ1-4|NA
CASSFFTMNEKLFF
TGTGCCAGCAGTTTTTTTACAATGAATGAAAAACTGTTTTTT
>TRBV18|NA|TRBJ1-5|NA
CASSIQGTLGQPQHF
TGTGCCAGCTCAATACAGGGAACCCTCGGTCAGCCCCAGCATTTT
>TRBV3-1/TRBV3-2|NA|TRBJ2-7|NA
CASSQDFRSSYEQYF
TGTGCCAGCAGCCAAGATTTTCGGTCCTCCTACGAGCAGTACTTC
>TRBV5-1|few|TRBJ1-6|TRBD1
CASSWGDRENSPLHF
TGCGCCAGCAGCTGGGGGGACAGGGAGAATTCACCCCTCCACTTT
>TRBV12-3/TRBV12-4|few|TRBJ2-7|NA
CASSLTGFDEQYF
TGTGCCAGCAGTCTTACAGGTTTCGACGAGCAGTACTTC
>TRBV6-5|NA|TRBJ2-1|NA
CASSYSGVVEQFF
TGTGCCAGCAGTTACTCGGGCGTGGTAGAGCAGTTCTTC
>TRBV7-2|NA|TRBJ2-6|NA
CASSLATAYLVLTF
TGTGCCAGCAGCTTAGCGACAGCCTACTTAGTCCTGACTTTC
>TRBV10-3|NA|TRBJ2-2|TRBD2
CAISRLAGLSGELFF
TGTGCCATCAGTCGACTAGCCGGTCTTTCCGGGGAGCTGTTTTTT
>TRBV4-1|NA|TRBJ2-2|NA
CASSQETRKGGELFF
TGCGCCAGCAGCCAAGAAACTAGAAAGGGCGGGGAGCTGTTTTTT
>TRBV13|few|TRBJ2-1|TRBD1
CASSLDRAEQFF
TGTGCCAGCAGCTTGGACAGGGCAGAGCAGTTCTTC
>TRBV3-1/TRBV3-2|NA|TRBJ2-3|TRBD2
CASSLAGGGTDTQYF
TGTGCCAGCAGTCTAGCGGGAGGGGGAACAGATACGCAGTATTTT
>TRBV5-1|NA|TRBJ2-3|TRBD1
CASSWTGRDTQYF
TGCGCCAGCAGCTGGACAGGGAGGGATACGCAGTATTTT